These 10 T cell receptor beta chains came from one sample sequenced in a study of regulatory T cells in long-lasting Graves disease. In building TCR beta libraries, iRepertoire HTBI primers were used together with Arm-PCR of CDR3 regions. TCRdb passed the multiplex PCR reads through MiXCR, listing each CDR3 protein once. The sample gives about 540,000 distinct CDR3 sequences, less than 15% of which show up once; 10% is in the top ten. As for time point: newly diagnosed GD, antithyroid drugs for less than 3 months. Following extraction of RNA from PBMCs, that RNA was used to make the TCR library. In addition, the sample was reused for a study of T cells in Graves' hyperthyroidism and ophthalmopathy.

The starting material was peripheral blood mononuclear cells (PBMCs), obtained at new diagnosis, from a patient treated with antithyroid drugs. The receptor source for this set is a young man with Graves disease.

This clonotype was observed at least ten times. The V call is TRBV6-2 or TRBV6-3, the J call TRBJ1-2, with D uncertain. The CDR3 is made up of 11 amino acids. Trimming took 5 bases from V and 3 from J, leaving 4 bases between them. The V gene's germline CDR1 is MNHEY and CDR2 SVGEGT. This CDR3 is CASSIDYGYTF. CDR3 DNA: TGTGCCAGCAGTATCGACTATGGCTACACCTTC.

In its sample, this clonotype was seen a few times. J is TRBJ2-7 and V is TRBV19, with D uncertain. The CDR3 is 10 residues long. V was trimmed by 8 bases and J by 10 bases, leaving 12 bases between them. Per the germline V gene, CDR1 is LNHDA and CDR2 is SQIVND (reference sequence). CDR3 region: CASQPKTQYF. DNA of the CDR3: TGTGCCAGTCAGCCTAAAACTCAGTACTTC.

This clonotype was seen many times. This chain uses TRBV7-2 with TRBJ2-5; 12 nucleotides match TRBD2. The germline gives CDR1 SGHTA, CDR2 FQGNSA. The ends lost 5 bases at V and 7 bases at J; junction bases unmatched: 5. This CDR3 is 14 amino acids long. The CDR3 DNA follows: TGTGCCAGCAGCCTGACTAGCGGGAGTGCGACCCAGTACTTC. It encodes CASSLTSGSATQYF.

This clonotype was seen a handful of times. The V call is TRBV24-1, the J call TRBJ2-7; TRBD1 or TRBD2 may be the D gene (7 bases each). V dropped 12 bases and J dropped 7 bases, with 21 bases sitting between them. This CDR3 region has 13 residues. Germline V gives CDR1 KGHDR, CDR2 SFDVKD. The CDR3 coding sequence is TGTGCCTCCTCAGGGGGACACGGGAGGGAGCAGTACTTC. Encoded protein: CASSGGHGREQYF.

This clonotype appeared many times. V and J are TRBV20-1 and TRBJ2-7; the D gene is possibly TRBD1 (5 bases). V dropped 3 bases and J dropped 1 base, with 10 bases sitting between them. The CDR3 loop spans 13 amino acids. Germline CDR1 and CDR2: DFQATT and SNEGSKA (reference sequence). The CDR3: CSARKDKSYEQYF. The CDR3 nucleotides read TGCAGTGCTAGGAAGGACAAATCCTACGAGCAGTACTTC.

At least ten counts were recorded for this clonotype. J is TRBJ1-2 and V is TRBV6-6; D gene uncertain. CDR3 length: 12 residues. From germline, CDR1 is MNHNY and CDR2 SVGAGI (reference sequence). Trimming took 0 bases from V and 6 from J, leaving 5 bases between them. Here the CDR3 reads CASSYSRDGYTF. The CDR3 DNA sequence: TGTGCCAGCAGTTACTCGAGGGATGGCTACACCTTC.

The genes are TRBV10-1 and TRBJ2-1; D may be TRBD1 (5 bases). Germline V gene sequence: CDR1 WNHNN, CDR2 SYGVQD (reference sequence). This CDR3 comprises 13 residues. V was trimmed by 4 bases and J by 5 bases, leaving 9 bases between them. The CDR3 DNA reads TGCGCCAGCAGTGCTGTAGGGGACAATGAGCAGTTCTTC. It codes for CASSAVGDNEQFF.

This clonotype was seen repeatedly, ten times or more. The gene calls are TRBV13 and TRBJ2-1; possible D gene TRBD2, 7 bases. This CDR3 has 13 amino acids. V lost 6 bases, J lost 5 bases, and 11 bases lay in between. Germline V gene lookup returns CDR1 PRHDT and CDR2 FYEKMQ (reference sequence). CDR3 sequence reads: CASSAGADNEQFF. CDR3 nucleotide sequence: TGTGCCAGCAGTGCGGGGGCAGACAATGAGCAGTTCTTC.

This clonotype has a count of ten or more. The rearrangement joins TRBV12-3 or TRBV12-4 to TRBJ2-3, with a tentative D call TRBD2 (5 bases). V gave up 7 bases and J gave up 2 bases, with 22 bases separating them. The length of the CDR3 is 17 residues. CDR3 in DNA: TGTGCCAGCATCGGGCTAGCAGAACGTGTGACCACAGATACGCAGTATTTT. Translating it yields CASIGLAERVTTDTQYF.

The table lists this clonotype with many counts. V usage is TRBV20-1 and J usage is TRBJ1-1, with 7 bases matching TRBD1. Losses at the gene ends were 3 bases for V and 2 bases for J; bases not matched to a gene: 12. This CDR3 comprises 16 residues. Per the germline V gene, CDR1 is DFQATT and CDR2 is SNEGSKA (reference sequence). CDR3 region: CSARNPNRQGNTEAFF. CDR3 DNA: TGCAGTGCTAGGAACCCAAACCGACAGGGAAACACTGAAGCTTTCTTT.